What follows are 12 T cell receptor beta chains derived from one specimen sequenced in a study of T-cell memory formation after mild COVID-19. TCRdb called the 5' RACE reads again in MiXCR, with one record for every CDR3 protein. The table includes 260,000 or so distinct CDR3 sequences, 16% detected once. The sequenced sample was PBMCs or a T cell subset sorted from them (not recorded which). All receptors derive from a man younger than 35 who had mild COVID-19 (a few samples of this study predate the infection). Cell type and time point are not known.

This rearrangement joins TRBV10-2 to TRBJ2-1; 7 nucleotides align to TRBD1. Per the germline V gene, CDR1 is WSHSY and CDR2 is SAAADI. Germline trimming cut 8 bases from V and 8 bases from J; bases unmatched to any gene: 9. The length of the CDR3 is 13 residues. Here the CDR3 DNA reads TGCGCCAGCGCCGACAGGGACGATGATGAGCAGTTCTTC. Its protein product is CASADRDDDEQFF.

This clonotype showed up just a few times. The chain has TRBV27 and TRBJ2-3; D gene unclear. CDR1 is MNHEY, CDR2 SMNVEV, per germline (reference sequence). The CDR3 extends over 13 amino acids. V lost 5 bases and J lost 4, with 10 bases in between. CDR3: CASSDLRADTQYF. The DNA for the CDR3 is TGTGCCAGCAGTGATCTACGGGCAGATACGCAGTATTTT.

Concerning this clonotype itself: The junction departs from the called germline gene at one end, perhaps through a read error. V usage is TRBV3-1 and J usage is TRBJ2-5; D uncertain. Germline V gives CDR1 LGHDT, CDR2 YNNKEL (reference sequence). This CDR3 comprises 16 residues. For the CDR3, the DNA is TGTGCCAGCAGCCAAGGGATCACCACGATCCAAGAGAGCCAGTACTTC. This encodes CASSQGITTIQESQYF.

This clonotype turned up a few times. The chain has TRBV7-2 and TRBJ2-7; D not certain. The CDR3 consists of 13 residues. V was shortened by 5 bases and J by 10 bases, with 18 bases between the two germline ends. CDR1 SGHTA and CDR2 FQGNSA come from the germline V gene. This chain's CDR3 is CASSPRLVGQQYF. In DNA, the CDR3 is TGTGCCAGCAGCCCCCGTTTAGTAGGGCAACAGTACTTC.

The chain carries TRBV20-1 and TRBJ2-5; D unclear. CDR1 is DFQATT, CDR2 SNEGSKA, per germline (reference sequence). Trimming removed 0 bases from V and 3 bases from J, with 8 bases in between. This CDR3 has 13 amino acids. The CDR3 loop is CSAREPGEETQYF. CDR3 bases: TGCAGTGCTAGAGAGCCTGGTGAAGAGACCCAGTACTTC.

This chain uses TRBV6-6 with TRBJ2-7; no clear D gene. The CDR3 contains 9 residues. The germline V gene has CDR1 MNHNY and CDR2 SVGAGI (reference sequence). Trimming pared 8 bases from V and 7 bases from J, leaving 6 bases between. The DNA for the CDR3 is TGTGCCAGCGGGGATGAGCAGTACTTC. Its protein is CASGDEQYF.

The rearrangement links TRBV6-4 to TRBJ2-3; no definite D call. The CDR3 runs to 13 residues. The germline V and J ends were trimmed by 0 bases and 9 bases, with 10 bases remaining between them. Germline values: CDR1 MRHNA, CDR2 SNTAGT. The CDR3 loop reads CASSDSGSTTQYF. The CDR3 region has the DNA TGTGCCAGCAGTGACTCAGGCAGCACCACGCAGTATTTT.

This clonotype was observed many times. DNA of the CDR3: TGTGCCAGCAGTTTATCCAGCGGGGCCTACGAGCAGTACTTC. Translating it yields CASSLSSGAYEQYF. The chain is built from TRBV12-3 or TRBV12-4 and TRBJ2-7; 7 bases match TRBD2. The J segment lost 2 bases and the V segment lost 2 bases, leaving 3 bases of the junction unmatched. The CDR3 extends over 14 amino acids.

This clonotype turned up a few times. The chain recombines TRBV12-3 or TRBV12-4 with TRBJ1-2; D unclear. The V end was cut by 3 bases, the J end by 8 bases, with 13 bases between. The CDR3 extends over 13 amino acids. The CDR3 nucleotides read TGTGCCAGCAGTTTCTCCACCCTGGGAGGCTACACCTTC. Encoded protein: CASSFSTLGGYTF.

The chain uses TRBV6-2 or TRBV6-3 and TRBJ2-7; D unclear. The V and J ends lost 0 bases and 7 bases respectively, with 19 bases between them. The CDR3 runs to 16 residues. The germline V gene encodes CDR1 MNHEY and CDR2 SVGEGT. The CDR3 region has the DNA TGTGCCAGCAGTTACTCGAAAAGCCTACCGGTAGGGGAGCAGTACTTC. It translates to CASSYSKSLPVGEQYF.

This clonotype was seen only a few times. V usage is TRBV7-9 and J usage is TRBJ1-3; D is uncertain. The CDR3 contains 15 residues. Trimming took off 5 bases at V and 0 bases at J, with 11 bases between the two ends. From germline, CDR1 is SEHNR and CDR2 FQNEAQ (reference sequence). The CDR3 region has the DNA TGTGCCAGCAGCGAATTCCACCGCTCTGGAAACACCATATATTTT. Encoded protein: CASSEFHRSGNTIYF. Complete variable domain (other parts from reference TRBV7-9 and TRBJ1-3): DTGVSQNPRHKITKRGQNVTFRCDPISEHNRLYWYRQTLGQGPEFLTYFQNEAQLEKSRLLSDRFSAERPKGSFSTLEIQRTEQGDSAMYLCASSEFHRSGNTIYFGEGSWLTVV.

This sequence joins TRBV2 and TRBJ2-3, with D unclear. Germline loops: CDR1 SNHLY, CDR2 FYNNEI. The germline V and J ends were trimmed by 7 bases and 5 bases, with 10 bases remaining between them. The CDR3 runs 12 residues. CDR3 nucleotides: TGTGCCAGCATCTTCCAAGGAGATACGCAGTATTTT. Residues: CASIFQGDTQYF.